The 26 T cell receptor beta chains in this list originate from one sample, sequenced in a study of T cells after yellow fever vaccination. A single record per CDR3 protein comes from TCRdb applying MiXCR to the 5' RACE reads. Of hundreds of thousands of distinct CDR3 sequences in the sample, over 9% were seen once. Sequencing was performed on PBMCs, taken on the day of the yellow fever booster vaccination. These receptors came from a young man who received the YFV17D yellow fever vaccine.

The chain joins TRBV2 to TRBJ2-1, with D perhaps matching TRBD1 (5 bases). The CDR3 is 12 amino acids. Between the trimmed V and J ends, which lost 8 bases and 10 bases, there was a span of 15 bases. From germline, CDR1 is SNHLY and CDR2 FYNNEI. The CDR3, as DNA: TGTGCCAGCCAATCACCAGGGTGGGAGCAGTTCTTC. Translating it yields CASQSPGWEQFF. The variable domain in full, completed from reference TRBV2 and TRBJ2-1, reads EPEVTQTPSHQVTQMGQEVILRCVPISNHLYFYWYRQILGQKVEFLVSFYNNEISEKSEIFDDQFSVERPDGSNFTLKIRSTKLEDSAMYFCASQSPGWEQFFGPGTRLTVL.

This clonotype showed up many times. This chain uses TRBV7-2 with TRBJ2-7; D not resolved. The CDR3 is made up of 13 amino acids. V dropped 3 bases and J dropped 1 base, with 7 bases sitting between them. CDR1 and CDR2 from the germline V gene are SGHTA and FQGNSA. The CDR3 nucleotides read TGTGCCAGCAGCTTTACAGATTCCTACGAGCAGTACTTC. This translates into CASSFTDSYEQYF.

This clonotype was picked up a small number of times. The chain is built from TRBV6-4 and TRBJ1-2; 7 bases fit TRBD1. The CDR3 consists of 12 residues. V lost 10 bases and J lost 5; bases outside the gene matches: 7. Germline V gene lookup returns CDR1 MRHNA and CDR2 SNTAGT. The CDR3 spells CATSEQGYGYTF. CDR3 DNA: TGTGCCACCTCCGAACAGGGGTATGGCTACACCTTC.

This clonotype was seen a few times. The chain couples TRBV18 to TRBJ2-5, with a weak D call TRBD2 (6 bases). V was cut by 6 bases and J by 5 bases, with 13 bases left in between. The germline gives CDR1 KGHSH, CDR2 LQKENI. This CDR3 spans 13 amino acids. This CDR3 is CASSRDFGETQYF. CDR3 DNA sequence: TGTGCCAGCTCCCGGGACTTCGGGGAGACCCAGTACTTC.

This clonotype occurred a few times. V gene TRBV6-6 combines with J gene TRBJ2-3; TRBD1 is a possible D gene (5 bases). The CDR3 extends over 12 amino acids. Trimming took 3 bases from V and 11 from J, leaving 12 bases between them. Germline V gives CDR1 MNHNY, CDR2 SVGAGI (reference sequence). CDR3 loop: CASSYGAQGQYF. CDR3 nucleotide sequence: TGTGCCAGCAGTTATGGGGCCCAGGGGCAGTATTTT.

This clonotype has just a few counts. The genes are TRBV12-5 and TRBJ2-5; D is possibly TRBD1 or TRBD2 (6 bases each). Trimming cost V 1 base and J 5 bases, with 14 bases left between them. CDR3 length: 15 amino acids. Germline assignment: CDR1 LGHNT and CDR2 FRNRAP. The CDR3: CASGLGVGGSETQYF. In DNA form, the CDR3 reads TGTGCTAGTGGTTTGGGCGTAGGGGGGAGCGAGACCCAGTACTTC.

This clonotype was seen a few times. The chain couples TRBV29-1 to TRBJ2-7, with D maybe TRBD1 (5 bases). This CDR3 has 12 amino acids. Per germline, CDR1 SQVTM and CDR2 ANQGSEA. Trimming removed 6 bases at V and 3 bases at J, with 12 bases between. The CDR3 protein is CSVAWGHYEQYF. As DNA, the CDR3 is TGCAGCGTCGCGTGGGGCCACTACGAGCAGTACTTC.

The genes are TRBV12-3 or TRBV12-4 and TRBJ2-1, with 7 positions matching TRBD2. This CDR3 contains 16 residues. V trimming: 7 bases; J trimming: 0 bases; junction bases outside the gene matches: 9. CDR3 nucleotides: TGTGCCAGCATTACACGGGGCGGGAGCTCCTACAATGAGCAGTTCTTC. Translated, it gives CASITRGGSSYNEQFF.

This clonotype came up a few times. The rearrangement uses TRBV10-1 and TRBJ2-2; D not resolved. Germline CDR1 reads WNHNN; CDR2 reads SYGVQD (reference sequence). This CDR3 is built from 14 residues. V was cut by 4 bases and J by 4 bases, with 10 bases left in between. The CDR3 nucleotides are TGCGCCAGCAGTGTTGGCTTTAGCACCGGGGAGCTGTTTTTT. This sequence encodes CASSVGFSTGELFF.

This clonotype turned up a few times. This chain uses TRBV11-2 with TRBJ2-7; 7 bases are shared with TRBD1. Looked up from germline, CDR1 is SGHAT and CDR2 is FQNNGV. Trimming took 3 bases from V and 9 from J; bases not matched to a gene: 5. The CDR3 has 12 residues. CDR3 nucleotides: TGTGCCAGCAGCTTCGGGACAGAAGGGCAGTACTTC. Its protein is CASSFGTEGQYF.

The genes are TRBV14 and TRBJ1-6; D remains unclear. Trimming left V 0 bases short and J 6 bases short, with 9 bases between. Germline assignment: CDR1 SGHDN and CDR2 FVKESK. The CDR3 totals 15 residues. The CDR3 nucleotides are TGTGCCAGCAGCCAAGATAACATAAGTAATTCACCCCTCCACTTT. Translated, it gives CASSQDNISNSPLHF.

V and J are TRBV27 and TRBJ1-1; D may be TRBD1 (5 bases). Trimming left V 5 bases short and J 2 bases short, with 9 bases between. CDR1 and CDR2 (germline): MNHEY, SMNVEV (reference sequence). The CDR3 has 13 amino acids. CDR3 region: CASSNRINTEAFF. In nucleotides, the CDR3 is TGTGCCAGCAGTAACAGGATTAACACTGAAGCTTTCTTT.

V gene TRBV11-2 combines with J gene TRBJ2-3; 8 nucleotides match TRBD1. Germline assignment: CDR1 SGHAT and CDR2 FQNNGV. CDR3 length equals 15 residues. The ends lost 3 bases at V and 5 bases at J; junction bases unmatched: 7. CDR3 bases: TGTGCCAGCAGCTTCCAGGGGGCCAAGGGAGATACGCAGTATTTT. Amino acids: CASSFQGAKGDTQYF.

This clonotype was seen a few times. CDR3: CSGTSGRENIQYF. In DNA form, the CDR3 reads TGCAGTGGGACTAGCGGGAGAGAAAACATTCAGTACTTC. The V and J genes are TRBV20-1 and TRBJ2-4, with 13 bases fitting TRBD2. V trimming: 7 bases; J trimming: 5 bases; junction bases outside the gene matches: 2. Germline V gene sequence: CDR1 DFQATT, CDR2 SNEGSKA (reference sequence). This CDR3 comprises 13 residues.

This chain joins TRBV11-2 and TRBJ2-3; D gene uncertain. The V and J ends lost 6 bases and 3 bases respectively, with 19 bases between them. Germline-derived CDR1 and CDR2 are SGHAT and FQNNGV. The CDR3 contains 16 residues. DNA for the CDR3: TGTGCCAGCAGTCACGATGCAAGGACGCCGACAGATACGCAGTATTTT. Its protein product is CASSHDARTPTDTQYF.

The chain couples TRBV5-4 to TRBJ2-7, with 10 bases lining up with TRBD2. Per germline, CDR1 SGHNT and CDR2 YYREEE (reference sequence). The CDR3 is 14 amino acids. V lost 3 bases, J lost 7 bases, and 7 bases stayed unmatched. In nucleotides, the CDR3 is TGTGCCAGCAGCTGGGGAGCGGGAGGGGGTGAGCAGTACTTC. It codes for CASSWGAGGGEQYF.

In DNA form, the CDR3 reads TGTGCCAGCAGCTTAGGCCGGTCGGACAGGGTAATTTACGAGCAGTACTTC. Protein sequence: CASSLGRSDRVIYEQYF. The rearrangement links TRBV13 to TRBJ2-7, with 8 bases identical to TRBD1. With 0 bases clipped from V and 4 bases from J, the junction kept 11 bases outside the gene matches. The V gene's germline CDR1 is PRHDT and CDR2 FYEKMQ (reference sequence). CDR3 size: 17 residues.

The CDR3 DNA reads TGTGCCAGCAGCCCACGGGCCCCCCGTGGGGAGCAGTACTTC. It codes for CASSPRAPRGEQYF. The V call is TRBV7-8, the J call TRBJ2-7, with D unresolved. The V end was cut by 5 bases, the J end by 7 bases, with 18 bases between. In germline, CDR1 is SGHVS, CDR2 FQNEAQ. The CDR3 consists of 14 residues.

In this sample, this clonotype turned up a few times. The CDR3 DNA is TGTGCCAGCAGGAACCCCCTAGCGGGGAATTCACCCCTCCACTTT. It yields the protein CASRNPLAGNSPLHF. The chain couples TRBV28 to TRBJ1-6, with D unresolved. CDR3 length equals 15 residues. Germline-derived CDR1 and CDR2 are MDHEN and SYDVKM. V was pared by 6 bases and J by 7 bases, with 16 bases between.

This rearrangement joins TRBV18 to TRBJ1-2; maybe TRBD1 (6 bases). Germline V gene lookup returns CDR1 KGHSH and CDR2 LQKENI. The V and J ends lost 0 bases and 8 bases respectively, with 16 bases between them. The CDR3 contains 15 residues. The CDR3 sequence is CASSPPQGTTGGYTF. The DNA of the CDR3 is TGTGCCAGCTCACCACCGCAGGGGACGACGGGAGGCTACACCTTC.

The rearrangement links TRBV19 to TRBJ1-6; D may be TRBD1 (5 bases). From germline, CDR1 is LNHDA and CDR2 SQIVND (reference sequence). V lost 4 bases and J lost 7, with 14 bases in between. The CDR3 spans 15 residues. The CDR3 bases are TGTGCCAGTAGTACGCTCCCGACAGAGAATTCACCCCTCCACTTT. It is translated as CASSTLPTENSPLHF.

This clonotype has just a few counts. The V gene is TRBV28, the J gene TRBJ1-5; D is possibly TRBD1 (6 bases). V shed 7 bases and J shed 7 bases, with 14 bases lying between them. The CDR3 totals 13 residues. The V gene's germline CDR1 is MDHEN and CDR2 SYDVKM. CDR3 amino acids: CASTLGGRQPQHF. The CDR3 DNA reads TGTGCCAGCACCTTAGGGGGTAGGCAGCCCCAGCATTTT.

The rearrangement links TRBV6-5 to TRBJ2-1, with D perhaps given as TRBD1 or TRBD2 (5 bases each). V lost 0 bases to trimming and J lost 1 base, with 7 bases between them. The CDR3 runs to 15 residues. In germline, CDR1 is MNHEY, CDR2 SVGAGI. In nucleotides, the CDR3 is TGTGCCAGCAGTTACTCGGGGGATTCCTACAATGAGCAGTTCTTC. Its translation: CASSYSGDSYNEQFF.

The rearrangement links TRBV7-2 to TRBJ2-1; D unresolved. Germline CDR1 is SGHTA and CDR2 is FQGNSA. Trimming stripped 2 bases from V and 12 bases from J, with 11 bases between. The CDR3 length is 12 residues. In DNA form, the CDR3 reads TGTGCCAGCAGCTTAACCCTGCCGGGGCAGTTCTTC. Protein sequence: CASSLTLPGQFF.

The chain is built from TRBV2 and TRBJ2-7; the D call may be TRBD1 or TRBD2 (5 bases each). Germline loops: CDR1 SNHLY, CDR2 FYNNEI. Trimming took 4 bases from V and 6 from J, leaving 10 bases between them. This CDR3 is built from 12 residues. The CDR3 region is CASSGDAREQYF. The CDR3 DNA follows: TGTGCCAGCAGTGGGGACGCTCGCGAGCAGTACTTC.

The V gene is TRBV28, the J gene TRBJ2-1; 7 nucleotides line up with TRBD1. The CDR3 consists of 16 residues. V lost 6 bases, J lost 0 bases, and 8 bases stayed unmatched. The germline V gene encodes CDR1 MDHEN and CDR2 SYDVKM. CDR3 in amino acids: CASRPQGKSSYNEQFF. For the CDR3, the DNA is TGTGCCAGCAGGCCACAGGGGAAAAGCTCCTACAATGAGCAGTTCTTC.